This T cell receptor (beta chain) was identified during a study of T cell clonality in common variable immunodeficiency. The study, taken as a whole, reports: In common variable immunodeficiency, TCR beta chains reportedly carried fewer deletions and N-nucleotide insertions.

CDR1 is KGHSH, CDR2 LQKENI, per germline. This CDR3 is 14 amino acids long. V was pared by 3 bases and J by 8 bases, with 5 bases of the junction left unmatched. Of CVID subjects, 15 were female and approximately 31 male, mean age 40. This clone was counted only a few times. The antigen is undetermined. Coverage ceases 3 residues before the CDR3 finishes, and the germline J gene fills in the end. CVID and control samples used equivalent genomic DNA input. Using immunoSEQ multiplex PCR, the repertoire was profiled, and TCRdb retains in-frame clones only, with some absent. This record lists some 25,000 clones, none seen once only, and the top ten clones contain 24%.

The chain links TRBV18 to TRBJ1-4, with 8 bases that match TRBD1. The specimen sequenced was peripheral blood mononuclear cells. This receptor was identified in a human donor with common variable immunodeficiency. The CDR3: CASSPDRDKEKLFF. The CDR3 bases that were read are TGTGCCAGCTCACCGGACAGGGATAAGGAAAAA.